What follows are 14 T cell receptor beta chains derived from one specimen sequenced in a study of siplizumab effects on memory and regulatory T cells. Libraries were prepared by immunoSEQ multiplex PCR; TCRdb keeps only in-frame clonotypes and omits some of them. The sample consists of 85,000 to 95,000 clones, nearly 95% of them appearing once. Input material: non-Treg CD4+ T cells sorted from blood. All receptors derive from a human donor in good health.

In nucleotides, the CDR3 is TGCGCCAGCAGCCCGACACGGGGACGAAATTCACCCCTCCACTTT. Its protein product is CASSPTRGRNSPLHF. V and J are TRBV4-1 and TRBJ1-6, with a weak D call TRBD1 (5 bases). The germline CDR1 and CDR2 sequences are MGHRA and YSYEKL. Trimming stripped 4 bases from V and 7 bases from J, with 14 bases between. The CDR3 consists of 15 residues.

This clone has just one count. CDR3 residues: CASRLDRVWGYTF. CDR3 nucleotide sequence: TGTGCCAGCAGGTTGGACAGGGTCTGGGGCTACACCTTC. The chain links TRBV2 to TRBJ1-2; 8 bases match TRBD1. The CDR3 totals 13 residues. Germline V gene sequence: CDR1 SNHLY, CDR2 FYNNEI. V trimming: 6 bases; J trimming: 8 bases; junction bases outside the gene matches: 8.

V and J are TRBV6-4 and TRBJ2-5, with a weak D call TRBD1 (6 bases). Trimming shortened V by 7 bases and J by 5 bases, and 20 bases separated the two germline ends. Germline CDR1 and CDR2: MRHNA and SNTAGT. The length of the CDR3 is 15 residues. The CDR3 DNA sequence: TGTGCCAGCATAAGACAGGTTCGAGGCGGGGAGACCCAGTACTTC. The encoded protein is CASIRQVRGGETQYF.

The rearrangement joins TRBV5-6 to TRBJ2-7; TRBD1 matches at 9 bases. The germline CDR1 and CDR2 sequences are SGHDT and YYEEEE. The CDR3 sequence is 13 residues long. The J segment lost 10 bases and the V segment lost 0 bases, leaving 5 bases of the junction unmatched. The CDR3 sequence is CASSLVGQGGQYF. The CDR3, as DNA: TGTGCCAGCAGCTTGGTGGGACAGGGTGGCCAGTACTTC.

The chain recombines TRBV11-3 with TRBJ1-3, with 10 bases lining up with TRBD1. This CDR3 spans 15 amino acids. CDR1 and CDR2 from the germline V gene are SGHNT and YENEEA. The V segment lost 5 bases and the J segment 0 bases; nucleotides outside the gene matches: 1. The CDR3 DNA sequence: TGTGCCAGCAGCCGGACAGGGGGCTCTGGAAACACCATATATTTT. It encodes CASSRTGGSGNTIYF. Full variable domain (missing parts from reference TRBV11-3 and TRBJ1-3): EAGVVQSPRYKIIEKKQPVAFWCNPISGHNTLYWYLQNLGQGPELLIRYENEEAVDDSQLPKDRFSAERLKGVDSTLKIQPAELGDSAVYLCASSRTGGSGNTIYFGEGSWLTVV.

As concerns this clone: The sample contains more than one DNA sequence encoding this CDR3. The chain joins TRBV6-5 to TRBJ1-2; 7 nucleotides match TRBD1. From germline, CDR1 is MNHEY and CDR2 SVGAGI. The J segment lost 8 bases and the V segment lost 0 bases, leaving 0 bases of the junction unmatched. CDR3 length: 12 residues. The CDR3 spells CASSYSTGGYTF. CDR3 sequence (DNA): TGTGCCAGCAGTTACTCGACAGGGGGCTACACCTTC.

The CDR3 region is CASSPRTGLGTEAFF. DNA of the CDR3: TGTGCCAGCAGCCCCAGGACAGGGTTAGGGACTGAAGCTTTCTTT. The V gene is TRBV11-2, the J gene TRBJ1-1, with TRBD1 identical over 8 bases. There are 15 residues in the CDR3. The junction had 10 bases not matched to a gene; V was cut back by 5 bases and J by 5 bases. Germline V gene lookup returns CDR1 SGHAT and CDR2 FQNNGV.

Remarks on this clone: The junction does not match germline at one end; this may be a read error. The chain links TRBV6-5 to TRBJ2-7; 9 bases agree with TRBD1. The CDR3 has 14 residues. CDR1 MNHEY and CDR2 SVGAGI come from the germline V gene. CDR3 DNA: TGTGCCGGCAGTTTTGACAGGGGGTTCTACGAGCAGTACTTC. This gives the protein CAGSFDRGFYEQYF.

The chain couples TRBV27 to TRBJ1-1, with a tentative D call TRBD1 (6 bases). Looked up from germline, CDR1 is MNHEY and CDR2 is SMNVEV (reference sequence). The CDR3 covers 16 residues. Deletions cut 5 bases from V and 1 base from J, with 17 bases between. The CDR3 coding sequence is TGTGCCAGCAGTCAAACAACCGGGACATCGAACACTGAAGCTTTCTTT. Translated, it gives CASSQTTGTSNTEAFF.

This chain connects TRBV5-6 to TRBJ1-1; a weak D match, TRBD1 (6 bases). V dropped 0 bases and J dropped 5 bases, with 11 bases sitting between them. CDR1 is SGHDT and CDR2 is YYEEEE in the germline V gene. There are 14 residues in the CDR3. The chain's CDR3 is CASSLAGGLTEAFF. As DNA, the CDR3 is TGTGCCAGCAGCTTGGCCGGGGGCCTAACTGAAGCTTTCTTT.

Note on this clone: Other DNA sequences of this sample code for an identical CDR3. The chain couples TRBV5-1 to TRBJ2-7, with D hard to call. CDR3 length: 16 residues. Germline assignment: CDR1 SGHRS and CDR2 YFSETQ. The ends were cut back, 1 base at V and 4 bases at J, with 18 bases in the middle. CDR3 protein: CASSLNLPQSVYEQYF. For the CDR3, the DNA is TGCGCCAGCAGCTTGAACCTCCCTCAGAGTGTTTACGAGCAGTACTTC. Complete variable domain (other parts from reference TRBV5-1 and TRBJ2-7): KAGVTQTPRYLIKTRGQQVTLSCSPISGHRSVSWYQQTPGQGLQFLFEYFSETQRNKGNFPGRFSGRQFSNSRSEMNVSTLELGDSALYLCASSLNLPQSVYEQYFGPGTRLTVT.

The chain is built from TRBV6-4 and TRBJ2-3; D possibly uses TRBD1 or TRBD2 (5 bases each). Germline CDR1 is MRHNA and CDR2 is SNTAGT. Trimming took off 3 bases at V and 1 base at J, with 17 bases between the two ends. This CDR3 has 17 amino acids. This CDR3 reads CASSDRAMGVGTDTQYF. DNA for the CDR3: TGTGCCAGCAGTGATCGCGCAATGGGGGTGGGCACAGATACGCAGTATTTT.

V gene TRBV18 combines with J gene TRBJ1-1, with D possibly being TRBD1 (6 bases). Trimming took 2 bases from V and 10 from J, leaving 14 bases between them. The V gene's germline CDR1 is KGHSH and CDR2 LQKENI. The CDR3 runs 13 residues. CDR3 in DNA: TGTGCCAGCTCACCATTACAGGGTGAGTCAGCTTTCTTT. This encodes CASSPLQGESAFF.

This chain links TRBV5-1 with TRBJ2-2, with TRBD1 identical over 8 bases. The trim removed 0 bases at V and 4 bases at J, leaving 2 bases unmatched. Germline assignment: CDR1 SGHRS and CDR2 YFSETQ. This CDR3 is 15 amino acids long. The DNA of the CDR3 is TGCGCCAGCAGCTTGGGACAGGGGCTCACCGGGGAGCTGTTTTTT. It is translated as CASSLGQGLTGELFF.